Given below is one T cell receptor (beta chain) in context. The antigen is unknown. This sample was taken from a study of shared clonotypes between healthy human individuals. The assay was immunoSEQ multiplex PCR, and TCRdb's table has in-frame clones only and misses some. The table lists millions of clones, about 93% of them singletons, with under 2% in the top ten. Terminally differentiated effector memory CD45RA+ cells were excluded from the naive CD8 cells, which were CD45RO-negative and positively selected for CCR7. Nashville, Tennessee was home to all donors, each a Caucasian adult. Study results and caveats: A generally larger estimated richness was seen in naive subsets than in memory subsets.

Trimming stripped 3 bases from V and 3 bases from J, with 14 bases between. The CDR3 extends over 15 amino acids. CDR1 and CDR2 from the germline V gene are SEHNR and FQNEAQ (reference sequence). This receptor was identified in a man aged 18 to 29 in good health. Some clones in this sample may be carry-over from other donors' samples. This chain uses TRBV7-9 with TRBJ1-2, with no clear D. The sequencing input was naive CD8+ T cells from PBMCs. The CDR3 DNA reads TGTGCCAGCAGCTTCGAATCCCCACATTACTATGGCTACACCTTC. Translated, it gives CASSFESPHYYGYTF. Full variable domain (outside the CDR3, taken from reference TRBV7-9 and TRBJ1-2): DTGVSQNPRHKITKRGQNVTFRCDPISEHNRLYWYRQTLGQGPEFLTYFQNEAQLEKSRLLSDRFSAERPKGSFSTLEIQRTEQGDSAMYLCASSFESPHYYGYTFGSGTRLTVV.